A selection of T cell receptor beta chains follows, all from one sample in a study of yellow fever vaccine responses in identical twins. One entry per CDR3 protein results from TCRdb running MiXCR on the RT-PCR reads. Here the sample spans approximately 13,000 distinct CDR3 sequences, 84% being singletons. The sample here was T cells from blood (PBMCs), unsorted or a sorted subset (not recorded which), taken before or after yellow fever vaccination (not recorded which). These receptors were collected from a woman younger than 35 who received the yellow fever vaccine. Each CDR3 is given with its conserved first and last residue. The size entry is marked missing in some rows and otherwise reads once, few, many or a size class.

>TRBV20-1|-|TRBJ2-1
CSATGDYPYNEQFF
>TRBV14|-|TRBJ2-7
CASSQPSGVISYEQYF
>TRBV23-1|-|TRBJ1-6
CARYLRAKKGSPLHF
>TRBV11-3|-|TRBJ2-1
CASSLVDEQFF
>TRBV3-1|-|TRBJ2-3
CASSRGDTQYF
>TRBV11-3|-|TRBJ2-1
CASSLSSPLDEQFF
>TRBV27|-|TRBJ1-1
CASSLQTGQGTTEAFF
>TRBV11-3|once|TRBJ2-3
CASTLAGGSGDTQYF
>TRBV5-5|-|TRBJ1-2
CASSLEMRTGYTF
>TRBV29-1|-|TRBJ2-1
CSVQGTARSYNEQFF
>TRBV29-1|-|TRBJ2-7
CSVEEGQSYEQYF
>TRBV11-1|once|TRBJ2-3
CASSLGTSGGNTQYF
>TRBV29-1|-|TRBJ2-4
CSVQGAKNIQYF
>TRBV21-1|-|TRBJ2-3
CASSTLGYTQYF
>TRBV9|-|TRBJ2-1
CASSVGGGGAVNEQFF
>TRBV24-1|once|TRBJ2-5
CATSEGARETQYF
>TRBV7-9|-|TRBJ1-6
CASSYNNSPLHF
>TRBV10-3|-|TRBJ2-1
CAISPGAAGYNEQFF
>TRBV7-2|few|TRBJ2-5
CASSFSSETQYF
>TRBV29-1|once|TRBJ1-2
CSVDSRGKGGYTF
>TRBV25-1|-|TRBJ2-7
CASGSIRGSYEQYF
>TRBV15|-|TRBJ1-2
CATSSVEFNYGYTF
>TRBV2|-|TRBJ2-7
CAILRDAGRYEQYF
>TRBV13|-|TRBJ2-2
CASDSRRDRRTGELFF
>TRBV5-6|-|TRBJ2-2
CASSQGQGAYDTGELFF
>TRBV29-1|-|TRBJ2-7
CSVLDSSYEQYF
>TRBV2|-|TRBJ2-1
CASRGHKSSYNEQFF
>TRBV5-1|-|TRBJ2-7
CASSDRGLGYEQYF
>TRBV11-2|-|TRBJ2-2
CASSLENRPNTGELFF